The T cell receptor (beta chain) under discussion was sequenced for a study of cytomegalovirus exposure and HLA in healthy donors. Across the whole study: Unique TCRs from HLA-typed donors, approximately 80 million of them, were held in an early data release.

Per the germline V gene, CDR1 is SQVTM and CDR2 is ANQGSEA. V lost 5 bases, J lost 0 bases, and 5 bases stayed unmatched. This CDR3 has 14 amino acids. Each of the donors was a healthy bone marrow donor. This clone has just a few counts. The PCR ran on 60 Vbeta and 13 Jbeta primers. The repertoire was sequenced with immunoSEQ multiplex PCR; TCRdb's copy has only in-frame clones and lacks some. Of roughly 170,000 clones listed, about 80% are singletons. The TCR comes from a man aged 25 to 40 in good health and CMV-seronegative. The chain employs TRBV29-1 and TRBJ2-3; 7 bases align to TRBD2. Sequencing was performed on PBMCs. In DNA, the CDR3 is TGCAGCGTTCGCTCGGGACTAAGCACAGATACGCAGTATTTT. Translating it yields CSVRSGLSTDTQYF.